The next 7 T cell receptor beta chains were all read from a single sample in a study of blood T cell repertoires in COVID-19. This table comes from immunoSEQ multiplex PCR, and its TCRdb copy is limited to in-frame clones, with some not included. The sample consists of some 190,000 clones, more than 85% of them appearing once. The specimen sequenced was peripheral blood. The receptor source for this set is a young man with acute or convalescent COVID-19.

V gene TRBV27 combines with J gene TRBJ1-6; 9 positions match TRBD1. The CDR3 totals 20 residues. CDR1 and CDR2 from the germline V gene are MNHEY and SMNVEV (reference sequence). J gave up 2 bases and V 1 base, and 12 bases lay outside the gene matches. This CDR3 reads CASSLYRPTRDRAYNSPLHF. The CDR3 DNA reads TGTGCCAGCAGTTTATACCGTCCCACTCGGGACAGGGCCTATAATTCACCCCTCCACTTT.

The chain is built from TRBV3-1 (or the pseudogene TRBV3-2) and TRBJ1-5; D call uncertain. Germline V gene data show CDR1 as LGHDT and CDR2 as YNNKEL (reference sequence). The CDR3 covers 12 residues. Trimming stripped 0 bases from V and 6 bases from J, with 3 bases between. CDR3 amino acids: CASSQDGQPQHF. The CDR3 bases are TGTGCCAGCAGCCAAGACGGTCAGCCCCAGCATTTT.

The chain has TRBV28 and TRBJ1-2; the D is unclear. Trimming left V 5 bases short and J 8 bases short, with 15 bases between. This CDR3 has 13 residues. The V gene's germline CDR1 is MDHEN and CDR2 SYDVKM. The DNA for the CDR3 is TGTGCCAGCAGTCCACTCGAGATGAGGGGCTACACCTTC. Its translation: CASSPLEMRGYTF.

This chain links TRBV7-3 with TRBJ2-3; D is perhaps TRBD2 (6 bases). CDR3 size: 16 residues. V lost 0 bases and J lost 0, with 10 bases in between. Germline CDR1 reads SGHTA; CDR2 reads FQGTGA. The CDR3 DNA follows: TGTGCCAGCAGCTTAACTTCCAGCGGGAGCACAGATACGCAGTATTTT. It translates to CASSLTSSGSTDTQYF.

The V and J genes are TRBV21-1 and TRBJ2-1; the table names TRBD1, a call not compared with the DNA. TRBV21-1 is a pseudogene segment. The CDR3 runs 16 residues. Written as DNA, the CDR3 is TGTGCCAGCAGCACGACGCCCCTACAGCTCCACAATGAGCAGTTCTTC. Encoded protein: CASSTTPLQLHNEQFF.

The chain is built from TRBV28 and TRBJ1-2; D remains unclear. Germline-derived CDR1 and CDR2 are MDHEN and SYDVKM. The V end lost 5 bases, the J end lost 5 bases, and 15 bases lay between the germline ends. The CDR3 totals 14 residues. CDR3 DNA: TGTGCCAGCAGTAACCCTCGGGAGACTTATGGCTACACCTTC. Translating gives CASSNPRETYGYTF.

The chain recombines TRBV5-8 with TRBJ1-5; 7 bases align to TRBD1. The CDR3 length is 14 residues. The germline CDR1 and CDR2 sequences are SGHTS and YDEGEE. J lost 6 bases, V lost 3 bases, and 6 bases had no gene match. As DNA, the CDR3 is TGTGCCAGCAGCTCGACAGGGACGGGTCAGCCCCAGCATTTT. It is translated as CASSSTGTGQPQHF.